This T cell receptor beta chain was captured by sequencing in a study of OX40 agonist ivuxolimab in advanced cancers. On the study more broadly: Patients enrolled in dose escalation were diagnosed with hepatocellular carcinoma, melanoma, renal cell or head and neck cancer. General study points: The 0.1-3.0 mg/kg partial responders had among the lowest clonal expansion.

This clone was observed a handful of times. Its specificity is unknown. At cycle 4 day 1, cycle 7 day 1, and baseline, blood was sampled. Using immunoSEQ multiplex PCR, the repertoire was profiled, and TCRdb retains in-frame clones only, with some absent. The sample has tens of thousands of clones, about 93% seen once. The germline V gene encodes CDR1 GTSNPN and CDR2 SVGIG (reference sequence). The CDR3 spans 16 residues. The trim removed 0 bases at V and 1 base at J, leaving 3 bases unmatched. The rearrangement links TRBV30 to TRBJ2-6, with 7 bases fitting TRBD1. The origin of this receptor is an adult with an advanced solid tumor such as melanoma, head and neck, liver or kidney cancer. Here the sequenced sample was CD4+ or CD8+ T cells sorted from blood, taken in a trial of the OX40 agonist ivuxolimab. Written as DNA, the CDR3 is TGTGCCTGGAGTGTCCCGGGACAGTCTGGGGCCAACGTCCTGACTTTC. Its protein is CAWSVPGQSGANVLTF.